This note documents a single T cell receptor (beta chain) sequence. Its antigen is as yet unknown. Assay: immunoSEQ multiplex PCR; the TCRdb copy retains only in-frame clones and omits some. Of more than 70,000 clones in the sample, 81% were seen once. This entry is derived from a study of OX40 agonist ivuxolimab in advanced cancers. Study-wide context: The study treated patients with ivuxolimab, an agonistic anti-OX40 (CD134) antibody.

This CDR3 has 15 residues. After removal of 5 bases from V and 1 base from J, the junction contained 7 bases not matched to a gene. The germline CDR1 and CDR2 sequences are SGHTA and FQGNSA. Study-level results: Averaging showed that CD8+ T cells had more expanded clones than CD4+ did.

The rearrangement uses TRBV7-2 and TRBJ1-1; 7 nucleotides agree with TRBD1. The clonotype originates from an adult with an advanced solid tumor such as melanoma, head and neck, liver or kidney cancer. Specimen: CD4+ or CD8+ T cells sorted from blood, collected in a trial of the OX40 agonist ivuxolimab. The CDR3 here is CASSTRQGTNTEAFF. In DNA, the CDR3 is TGTGCCAGCAGCACCAGACAGGGAACGAACACTGAAGCTTTCTTT.